Listed here are 25 T cell receptor beta chains from one sample, sequenced in a study of blood T cell repertoires in COVID-19. Clones were sequenced by immunoSEQ multiplex PCR, and TCRdb holds only the in-frame ones, with some missing. The sample lists more than 250,000 clones; 80% to 90% were seen once. The sample consisted of peripheral blood. The receptors shown here come from a woman between 45 and 65 years old with COVID-19, enrolled during active disease.

In this sample, this clone turned up once. The chain is built from TRBV5-5 and TRBJ2-1; 12 bases line up with TRBD2. Unmatched junction bases numbered 4, after V lost 2 bases and J lost 4 bases. This CDR3 spans 16 amino acids. The V gene's germline CDR1 is SGHKS and CDR2 YYEKEE (reference sequence). As DNA, the CDR3 is TGTGCCAGCAGCTTACCGACTAGCGGGGGATACAATGAGCAGTTCTTC. It is translated as CASSLPTSGGYNEQFF.

The chain combines TRBV5-1 with TRBJ1-6; 12 nucleotides match TRBD1. Germline CDR1 and CDR2: SGHRS and YFSETQ. The trim removed 4 bases at V and 5 bases at J, leaving 4 bases unmatched. The CDR3 loop spans 16 amino acids. As DNA, the CDR3 is TGCGCCAGCAGCCTGGGACAGGGGGCGAATAATTCACCCCTCCACTTT. Its protein product is CASSLGQGANNSPLHF.

A single count supports this clone. The chain is built from TRBV19 and TRBJ2-6, with 7 bases matching TRBD2. Looked up from germline, CDR1 is LNHDA and CDR2 is SQIVND (reference sequence). Germline trimming cut 3 bases from V and 3 bases from J; bases unmatched to any gene: 5. The length of the CDR3 is 16 residues. The CDR3 protein is CASSMGSGFGANVLTF. The CDR3 DNA sequence: TGTGCCAGTAGTATGGGTAGCGGGTTTGGGGCCAACGTCCTGACTTTC.

V and J are TRBV19 and TRBJ1-5; weak D call: TRBD1 (5 bases). The CDR3 contains 15 residues. Between the trimmed V and J ends, which lost 7 bases and 0 bases, there was a span of 13 bases. The germline gives CDR1 LNHDA, CDR2 SQIVND (reference sequence). The chain's CDR3 is CASNRQFISNQPQHF. CDR3 DNA sequence: TGTGCCAGTAACCGACAGTTCATTAGCAATCAGCCCCAGCATTTT.

The J gene is TRBJ2-5, the V gene TRBV6-6; TRBD1 matches 11 bases. V dropped 2 bases and J dropped 4; count of bases not matched to a gene: 6. CDR3 size: 16 residues. Per germline, CDR1 MNHNY and CDR2 SVGAGI (reference sequence). CDR3 coding DNA: TGTGCCAGCAGTTACCCCCGGACAGGGGGCGGAGAGACCCAGTACTTC. Residues: CASSYPRTGGGETQYF.

The chain uses TRBV5-1 and TRBJ2-1, with D maybe TRBD2 (6 bases). The CDR3 has 12 amino acids. Germline assignment: CDR1 SGHRS and CDR2 YFSETQ. The germline V and J ends were trimmed by 2 bases and 15 bases, with 15 bases remaining between them. CDR3 sequence reads: CASSLGGIAPFF. The CDR3 DNA reads TGCGCCAGCAGCTTAGGAGGGATTGCTCCGTTCTTC.

This chain joins TRBV19 and TRBJ2-3; 9 bases match TRBD2. V shed 4 bases, J shed 4 bases, and the junction held 3 bases outside the gene matches. The CDR3 has 14 amino acids. Looked up from germline, CDR1 is LNHDA and CDR2 is SQIVND (reference sequence). The CDR3 sequence is CASSSAGGADTQYF. CDR3 coding DNA: TGTGCCAGTAGTAGTGCGGGAGGGGCAGATACGCAGTATTTT.

V is TRBV18 and J is TRBJ2-1; possible D gene TRBD2, 6 bases. Germline V gene lookup returns CDR1 KGHSH and CDR2 LQKENI. The CDR3 runs to 14 residues. V dropped 3 bases and J dropped 9 bases, with 15 bases sitting between them. The CDR3 DNA sequence: TGTGCCAGCTCACCGGCGGGGTGGAGGGCTGAGCAGTTCTTC. Its protein is CASSPAGWRAEQFF.

V gene TRBV5-6 combines with J gene TRBJ2-1, with D possibly matching TRBD2 (6 bases). V lost 3 bases to trimming and J lost 1 base, with 8 bases between them. This CDR3 is built from 14 residues. Germline V gene lookup returns CDR1 SGHDT and CDR2 YYEEEE. CDR3 DNA: TGTGCCAGCAGCTCGCGGGGATCCTACAATGAGCAGTTCTTC. Translated, it gives CASSSRGSYNEQFF.

CDR3 sequence: CASRDSGTGNGGYTF. The CDR3 region has the DNA TGTGCCAGCAGGGATTCCGGGACAGGGAACGGCGGCTACACCTTC. The V gene is TRBV19, the J gene TRBJ1-2; 9 positions match TRBD1. This CDR3 contains 15 residues. J gave up 8 bases and V 9 bases, and 16 bases lay outside the gene matches. Germline V gene lookup returns CDR1 LNHDA and CDR2 SQIVND (reference sequence).

The V call is TRBV7-9, the J call TRBJ1-2, with 7 positions matching TRBD1. The CDR3 sequence is 15 residues long. The V gene's germline CDR1 is SEHNR and CDR2 FQNEAQ (reference sequence). V was pared by 3 bases and J by 3 bases, with 7 bases of the junction left unmatched. The CDR3 DNA is TGTGCCAGCAGCTTTTCAGGGGGAATGGACTATGGCTACACCTTC. It is translated as CASSFSGGMDYGYTF.

This clone occurred many times. The rearrangement joins TRBV14 to TRBJ1-6; D uncertain. CDR3 length: 12 residues. Germline V CDR1 and CDR2: SGHDN, FVKESK. Trimming shortened V by 4 bases and J by 5 bases, and 3 bases separated the two germline ends. The CDR3 region is CASSLNNSPLHF. CDR3 in DNA: TGTGCCAGCAGCCTTAATAATTCACCCCTCCACTTT.

This sequence joins TRBV18 and TRBJ2-3; 10 positions agree with TRBD2. The junction had 8 bases not matched to a gene; V was cut back by 4 bases and J by 1 base. Germline CDR1 is KGHSH and CDR2 is LQKENI. The CDR3 is made up of 17 amino acids. CDR3 DNA: TGTGCCAGCTCACGACTCCTCACTAGCGGGGGCACAGATACGCAGTATTTT. This sequence encodes CASSRLLTSGGTDTQYF.

The rearrangement uses TRBV19 and TRBJ1-1; tentative D call: TRBD1 (5 bases). The CDR3 runs 13 residues. Germline V gives CDR1 LNHDA, CDR2 SQIVND (reference sequence). Trimming stripped 7 bases from V and 0 bases from J, with 9 bases between. As DNA, the CDR3 is TGTGCCAGTACGGACACCCTGAACACTGAAGCTTTCTTT. It encodes CASTDTLNTEAFF.

V and J are TRBV5-6 and TRBJ2-1; 8 positions agree with TRBD2. The CDR3 has 15 residues. Germline CDR1 and CDR2: SGHDT and YYEEEE. The J segment lost 3 bases and the V segment lost 3 bases, leaving 5 bases of the junction unmatched. The CDR3 bases are TGTGCCAGCAGCTCCGGGACTAGTAACTACAATGAGCAGTTCTTC. Amino acid sequence: CASSSGTSNYNEQFF.

The gene calls are TRBV19 and TRBJ1-6, with a tentative D call TRBD1 (5 bases). In germline, CDR1 is LNHDA, CDR2 SQIVND (reference sequence). With 6 bases removed from V and 6 bases from J, the gap between germline ends came to 21 bases. This CDR3 is built from 17 residues. This chain's CDR3 is CASRQTNRFSVNSPLHF. The CDR3, as DNA: TGTGCCAGTAGGCAGACCAACAGGTTTTCCGTTAATTCACCCCTCCACTTT.

The count of this clone is one. The rearrangement joins TRBV24-1 to TRBJ2-7; possible D gene TRBD1, 5 bases. The V end lost 3 bases, the J end lost 4 bases, and 18 bases lay between the germline ends. There are 16 residues in the CDR3. The V gene's germline CDR1 is KGHDR and CDR2 SFDVKD. The DNA of the CDR3 is TGTGCCACCAGTGATCCCCGCAGGACATCGGCATACGAGCAGTACTTC. The encoded protein is CATSDPRRTSAYEQYF.

This clone was seen just once. The genes are TRBV19 and TRBJ2-3; D is undetermined. V shed 5 bases and J shed 2 bases, with 8 bases lying between them. CDR1 LNHDA and CDR2 SQIVND come from the germline V gene (reference sequence). The CDR3 loop spans 13 amino acids. The DNA for the CDR3 is TGTGCCAGTAGTGGCCCAAACACAGATACGCAGTATTTT. Protein product: CASSGPNTDTQYF.

This rearrangement joins TRBV30 to TRBJ2-1; tentative D call: TRBD1 (6 bases). This CDR3 has 13 amino acids. CDR1 is GTSNPN, CDR2 SVGIG, per germline (reference sequence). V lost 2 bases and J 3 bases, leaving 8 bases between the germline ends. The CDR3 protein is CAWSMDSYNEQFF. CDR3 in DNA: TGTGCCTGGAGTATGGACAGCTACAATGAGCAGTTCTTC.

This chain uses TRBV21-1 with TRBJ2-7; the tabulated D call, TRBD2, remains unverified against the DNA. TRBV21-1 represents a pseudogene. This CDR3 is 22 amino acids long. The CDR3 reads CASSKCEGDYTYTARGLYEQYF. CDR3 in DNA: TGTGCCAGCAGCAAATGTGAGGGGGACTATACCTACACGGCACGTGGCCTCTACGAGCAGTACTTC.

The V gene is TRBV19, the J gene TRBJ2-1; possibly TRBD2 for D (6 bases). Germline CDR1 reads LNHDA; CDR2 reads SQIVND (reference sequence). V was cut by 8 bases and J by 2 bases, with 13 bases left in between. CDR3 length: 14 residues. CDR3 amino acids: CASDFGGTYNEQFF. The CDR3 DNA is TGTGCCAGTGACTTCGGGGGAACCTACAATGAGCAGTTCTTC.

This chain joins TRBV19 and TRBJ2-7; a weak D match, TRBD1 (5 bases). Germline V gene sequence: CDR1 LNHDA, CDR2 SQIVND (reference sequence). Between the trimmed V and J ends, which lost 4 bases and 5 bases, there was a span of 15 bases. This CDR3 has 14 amino acids. CDR3 loop: CASSTGRGAHEQYF. DNA of the CDR3: TGTGCCAGTAGTACCGGGCGTGGGGCCCACGAGCAGTACTTC.

The CDR3 DNA follows: TGTGCCAGCAGCCAATTCGGACTAGTCACAGATACGCAGTATTTT. Its translation: CASSQFGLVTDTQYF. The chain carries TRBV3-1 (or the pseudogene TRBV3-2) and TRBJ2-3, with TRBD2 matching over 7 bases. Germline V gives CDR1 LGHDT, CDR2 YNNKEL (reference sequence). The trim removed 2 bases at V and 2 bases at J, leaving 4 bases unmatched. CDR3 length: 15 residues.

There are a few counts of this clone. V gene TRBV11-2 combines with J gene TRBJ2-1, with 9 bases lining up with TRBD1. The CDR3 has 15 amino acids. Trimming took 5 bases from V and 2 from J; bases not matched to a gene: 4. Germline values: CDR1 SGHAT, CDR2 FQNNGV. The CDR3 loop reads CASSPGTGTYNEQFF. DNA of the CDR3: TGTGCCAGCAGCCCCGGGACAGGGACCTACAATGAGCAGTTCTTC.

The rearrangement joins TRBV5-6 to TRBJ2-7; D is ambiguous. CDR1 and CDR2 (germline): SGHDT, YYEEEE. The CDR3 covers 13 residues. Trimming removed 0 bases at V and 3 bases at J, with 7 bases between. The CDR3 loop reads CASSLDTVYEQYF. In DNA, the CDR3 is TGTGCCAGCAGCTTGGATACAGTCTACGAGCAGTACTTC.